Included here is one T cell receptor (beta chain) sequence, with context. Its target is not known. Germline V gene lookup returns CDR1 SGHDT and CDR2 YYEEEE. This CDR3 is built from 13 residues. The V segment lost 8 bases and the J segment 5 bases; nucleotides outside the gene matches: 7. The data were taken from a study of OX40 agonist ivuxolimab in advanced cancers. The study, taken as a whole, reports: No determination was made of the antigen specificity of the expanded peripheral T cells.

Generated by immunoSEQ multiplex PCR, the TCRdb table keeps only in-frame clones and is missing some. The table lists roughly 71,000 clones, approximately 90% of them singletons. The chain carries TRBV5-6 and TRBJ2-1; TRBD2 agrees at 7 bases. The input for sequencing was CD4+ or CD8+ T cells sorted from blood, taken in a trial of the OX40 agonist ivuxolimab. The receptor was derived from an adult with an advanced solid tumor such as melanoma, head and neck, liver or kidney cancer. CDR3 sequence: CASGPSGDNEQFF. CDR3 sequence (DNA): TGTGCCAGTGGACCTAGCGGAGACAATGAGCAGTTCTTC.